A selection of T cell receptor beta chains follows, all from one sample in a study of cytomegalovirus exposure and HLA in healthy donors. Using immunoSEQ multiplex PCR, the repertoire was profiled, and TCRdb retains in-frame clones only, with some absent. The profile shows 120,000 or so clones, 80% of them singletons. Specimen: PBMCs. The receptors were sampled from a middle-aged man in good health and CMV-seronegative. The CDR3 runs from the conserved cysteine through the conserved F or W. Fields, in order: clone size, J gene, V gene, D gene, CDR3 protein, CDR3 DNA. A D gene is named only where the DNA matches it firmly. The size field is filled for only some rows; it gives once, few, many or a size class.

.	TRBJ2-5	TRBV5-4	.	CASRQGGGRETQYF	TGTGCCAGCAGACAAGGGGGGGGAAGAGAGACCCAGTACTTC
once	TRBJ1-5	TRBV2	.	CASSEIWSTNNQPQHF	TGTGCCAGCAGTGAAATCTGGTCAACAAACAATCAGCCCCAGCATTTT
.	TRBJ2-1	TRBV19	TRBD1	CASSLWDSSSYNEQFF	TGTGCCAGTAGTCTTTGGGACAGTAGCTCCTACAATGAGCAGTTCTTC
.	TRBJ1-1	TRBV6-1	.	CASSVGVNTEAFF	TGTGCCAGCAGTGTGGGAGTGAACACTGAAGCTTTCTTT
.	TRBJ2-7	TRBV28	.	CASSLYYGRGYEQYF	TGTGCCAGCAGTTTATACTACGGGAGAGGATACGAGCAGTACTTC
.	TRBJ2-7	TRBV5-1	.	CASSLEGQDYEQYF	TGCGCCAGCAGCTTGGAGGGACAAGATTACGAGCAGTACTTC
.	TRBJ1-1	TRBV2	.	CASSPQGGGNTEAFF	TGTGCCAGCAGTCCCCAAGGGGGGGGCAACACTGAAGCTTTCTTT
.	TRBJ2-7	TRBV14	.	CASRGYHEQYF	TGTGCCAGTAGGGGCTACCACGAGCAGTACTTC
.	TRBJ1-1	TRBV19	TRBD1	CASRWGTTGSTEAFF	TGTGCCAGCCGCTGGGGGACGACAGGGAGCACTGAAGCTTTCTTT
.	TRBJ2-1	TRBV11-3	TRBD2	CASSTRTSGYNEQFF	TGTGCCAGCAGCACGCGGACTAGCGGATACAATGAGCAGTTCTTC
.	TRBJ2-1	TRBV7-2	.	CASSLAGQLNEQFF	TGTGCCAGCAGCTTAGCGGGGCAGCTCAATGAGCAGTTCTTC
.	TRBJ2-1	TRBV10-3	TRBD2	CAISSTSGLTSSYNEQFF	TGTGCCATCAGTTCGACTAGCGGGTTGACAAGCTCCTACAATGAGCAGTTCTTC
.	TRBJ1-6	TRBV25-1	TRBD1	CASSEFGQGVTSPLHF	TGTGCCAGCAGTGAATTTGGGCAGGGGGTAACTTCACCCCTCCACTTT
.	TRBJ2-1	TRBV19	TRBD1	CASSIAPGQLYNEQFF	TGTGCCAGTAGTATAGCCCCGGGACAGCTCTACAATGAGCAGTTCTTC
.	TRBJ1-1	TRBV18	TRBD1	CASSPMGQGNTEAFF	TGTGCCAGCTCACCAATGGGACAGGGGAACACTGAAGCTTTCTTT
.	TRBJ1-2	TRBV25-1	.	CASSATGGYTF	TGTGCCAGCAGTGCTACGGGGGGCTACACCTTC
.	TRBJ2-5	TRBV4-1	.	CASSPSGVGKTQYF	TGCGCCAGCAGCCCAAGCGGAGTAGGAAAGACCCAGTACTTC
once	TRBJ2-2	TRBV5-1	.	CASSSNRNTGELFF	TGCGCCAGCAGCTCTAACAGGAACACCGGGGAGCTGTTTTTT
.	TRBJ1-2	TRBV28	.	CASRTGSNYGYTF	TGTGCCAGCAGGACAGGCTCCAACTATGGCTACACCTTC
.	TRBJ2-1	TRBV6-1	.	CASSVSSSYNEQFF	TGTGCCAGCAGCGTCTCCTCCTCCTACAATGAGCAGTTCTTC
.	TRBJ2-1	TRBV2	.	CASSPQGTYNEQFF	TGTGCCAGCTCCCCCCAGGGAACCTACAATGAGCAGTTCTTC
.	TRBJ2-3	TRBV10-3	TRBD2	CASQTGLAGADTQYF	TGTGCCTCACAGACGGGACTAGCGGGGGCAGATACGCAGTATTTT
few	TRBJ1-1	TRBV7-7	.	CASSLTENTEAFF	TGTGCCAGCAGCCTCACAGAGAACACTGAAGCTTTCTTT
.	TRBJ1-2	TRBV5-1	TRBD1	CASSMKPAGQGIYGYTF	TGCGCCAGCAGTATGAAACCGGCGGGACAGGGCATCTATGGCTACACCTTC
.	TRBJ2-3	TRBV7-9	.	CASSLLSDTQYF	TGTGCCAGCAGCTTACTAAGCGATACGCAGTATTTT
.	TRBJ2-7	TRBV5-1	.	CASSLGSPYEQYF	TGCGCCAGCAGCTTGGGCAGTCCCTACGAGCAGTACTTC
.	TRBJ1-4	TRBV5-1	TRBD1	CASSLGTGKEKLFF	TGCGCCAGCAGCTTGGGGACAGGGAAAGAAAAACTGTTTTTT
.	TRBJ2-7	TRBV6-5	TRBD2	CASSSTSGGPYEQYF	TGTGCCAGCAGTTCCACTAGCGGGGGACCCTACGAGCAGTACTTC
.	TRBJ2-7	TRBV13	TRBD1	CASSLRGQGSYEQYF	TGTGCCAGCAGCTTAAGGGGACAGGGGTCCTACGAGCAGTACTTC
.	TRBJ2-3	TRBV25-1	.	CASRSSEKADTQYF	TGTGCCAGCCGGTCTAGCGAGAAGGCAGATACGCAGTATTTT
.	TRBJ1-4	TRBV6-1	TRBD1	CASNKQGAYEKLFF	TGTGCCAGCAACAAACAGGGGGCGTACGAAAAACTGTTTTTT
.	TRBJ2-5	TRBV5-1	TRBD1	CASSRTGTGGPRETQYF	TGCGCCAGCAGCCGTACCGGGACAGGGGGCCCTCGAGAGACCCAGTACTTC
.	TRBJ2-2	TRBV6-1	.	CASRTRDLGTGELFF	TGTGCCAGCAGAACCAGGGATCTGGGCACCGGGGAGCTGTTTTTT
.	TRBJ2-7	TRBV7-9	TRBD1	CASSFTGTGAPSEQYF	TGTGCCAGCAGCTTTACCGGGACAGGGGCTCCTAGCGAGCAGTACTTC
.	TRBJ2-1	TRBV5-1	.	CASSFTEGYEQFF	TGCGCCAGCAGCTTCACTGAGGGTTATGAGCAGTTCTTC